This TCR beta chain was observed in a study of blood T cell repertoires in COVID-19. As for the study in general: Acute and convalescent COVID-19 specimens originated in the United States, Italy and Spain. T cells, B-cell-depleted T cells, or PBMCs provided the cDNA or gDNA that served as material.

In the study's own analysis: Nucleated cell number was recorded as an estimate derived from reference gene primer amplification. This table comes from immunoSEQ multiplex PCR, and its TCRdb copy is limited to in-frame clones, with some not included. V and J calls and clone size come straight from that table; D and trimming were deduced from the DNA. The sample yields approximately 120,000 clones, around 90% seen once. Followed over time, Seattle patients had been enrolled while infection was active. This CDR3 is 14 amino acids long. Germline V gives CDR1 SNHLY, CDR2 FYNNEI. Trimming cost V 2 bases and J 6 bases, with 10 bases left between them.

The sequenced sample consisted of peripheral blood. The clonotype comes from a man between 50 and 59 years old with COVID-19, enrolled during active disease. The chain joins TRBV2 to TRBJ1-4; D gene uncertain. The CDR3 bases are TGTGCCAGCAGTGAATGGGCGACGGATGAAAAACTGTTTTTT. This codes for CASSEWATDEKLFF.